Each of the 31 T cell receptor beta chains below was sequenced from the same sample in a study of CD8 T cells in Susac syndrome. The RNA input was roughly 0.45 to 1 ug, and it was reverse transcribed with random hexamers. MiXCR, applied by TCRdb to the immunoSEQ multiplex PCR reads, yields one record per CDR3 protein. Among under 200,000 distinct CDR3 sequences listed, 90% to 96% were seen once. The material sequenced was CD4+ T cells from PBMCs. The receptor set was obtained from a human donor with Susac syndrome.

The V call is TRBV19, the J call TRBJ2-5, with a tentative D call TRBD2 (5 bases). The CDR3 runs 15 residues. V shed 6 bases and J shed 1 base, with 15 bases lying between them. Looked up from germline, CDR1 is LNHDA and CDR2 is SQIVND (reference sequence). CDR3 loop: CASSTGSVGQETQYF. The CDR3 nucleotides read TGTGCCAGTAGCACTGGGAGTGTTGGCCAAGAGACCCAGTACTTC.

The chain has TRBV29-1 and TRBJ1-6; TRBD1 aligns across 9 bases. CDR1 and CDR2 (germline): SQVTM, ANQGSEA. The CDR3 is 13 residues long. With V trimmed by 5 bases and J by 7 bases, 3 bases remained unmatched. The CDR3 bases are TGCAGCGTTAGGACAGGGGTAAATTCACCCCTCCACTTT. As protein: CSVRTGVNSPLHF. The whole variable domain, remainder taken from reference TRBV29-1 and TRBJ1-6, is SAVISQKPSRDICQRGTSLTIQCQVDSQVTMMFWYRQQPGQSLTLIATANQGSEATYESGFVIDKFPISRPNLTFSTLTVSNMSPEDSSIYLCSVRTGVNSPLHFGNGTRLTVT.

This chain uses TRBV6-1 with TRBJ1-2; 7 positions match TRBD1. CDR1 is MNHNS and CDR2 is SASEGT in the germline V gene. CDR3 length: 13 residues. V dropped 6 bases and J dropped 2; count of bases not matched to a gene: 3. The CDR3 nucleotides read TGTGCCAGCAGCCCGGGACAGAACTATGGCTACACCTTC. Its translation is CASSPGQNYGYTF.

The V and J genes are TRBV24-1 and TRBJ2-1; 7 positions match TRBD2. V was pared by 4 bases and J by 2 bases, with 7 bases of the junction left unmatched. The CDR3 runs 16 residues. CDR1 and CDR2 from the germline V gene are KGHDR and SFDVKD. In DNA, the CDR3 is TGTGCCACCAGTGACCCCGGACTAGGGCCCTACAATGAGCAGTTCTTC. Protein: CATSDPGLGPYNEQFF.

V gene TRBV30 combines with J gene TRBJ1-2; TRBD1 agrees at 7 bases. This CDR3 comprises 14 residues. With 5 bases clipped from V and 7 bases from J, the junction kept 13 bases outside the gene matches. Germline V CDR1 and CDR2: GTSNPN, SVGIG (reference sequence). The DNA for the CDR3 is TGTGCCTGGCACTACAGGGGAGGGTCGAGTGGCTACACCTTC. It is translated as CAWHYRGGSSGYTF.

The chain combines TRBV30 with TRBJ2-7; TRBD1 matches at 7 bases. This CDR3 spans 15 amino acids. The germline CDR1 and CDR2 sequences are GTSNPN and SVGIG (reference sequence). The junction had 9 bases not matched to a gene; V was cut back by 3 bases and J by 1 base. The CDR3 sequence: CAWRDRRRFSYEQYF. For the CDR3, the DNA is TGTGCCTGGAGGGACAGGCGACGCTTTTCCTACGAGCAGTACTTC.

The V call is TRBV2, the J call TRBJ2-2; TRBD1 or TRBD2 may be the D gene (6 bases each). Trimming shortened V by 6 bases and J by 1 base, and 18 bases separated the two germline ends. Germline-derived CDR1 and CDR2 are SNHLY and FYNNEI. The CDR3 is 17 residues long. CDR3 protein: CASRNPQGLMNTGELFF. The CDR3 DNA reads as TGTGCCAGCAGGAACCCACAGGGACTCATGAACACCGGGGAGCTGTTTTTT.

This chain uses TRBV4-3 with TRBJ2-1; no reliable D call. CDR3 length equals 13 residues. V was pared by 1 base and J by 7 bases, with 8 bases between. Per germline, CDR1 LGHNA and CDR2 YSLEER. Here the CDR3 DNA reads TGCGCCAGCAGCCAAGTACGGCAAAATGAGCAGTTCTTC. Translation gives CASSQVRQNEQFF.

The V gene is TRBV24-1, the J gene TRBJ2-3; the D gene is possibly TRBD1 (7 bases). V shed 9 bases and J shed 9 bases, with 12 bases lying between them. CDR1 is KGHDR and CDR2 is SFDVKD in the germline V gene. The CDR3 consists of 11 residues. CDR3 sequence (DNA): TGTGCCACCGAGGCAGGGGGGACGCAGTATTTT. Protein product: CATEAGGTQYF.

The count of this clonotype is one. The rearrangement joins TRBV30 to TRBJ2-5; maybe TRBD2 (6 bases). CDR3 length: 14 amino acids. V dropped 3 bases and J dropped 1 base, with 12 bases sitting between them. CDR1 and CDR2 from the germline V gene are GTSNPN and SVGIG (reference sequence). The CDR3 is CAWSPGGSQETQYF. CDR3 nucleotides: TGTGCCTGGAGCCCTGGGGGGTCCCAAGAGACCCAGTACTTC.

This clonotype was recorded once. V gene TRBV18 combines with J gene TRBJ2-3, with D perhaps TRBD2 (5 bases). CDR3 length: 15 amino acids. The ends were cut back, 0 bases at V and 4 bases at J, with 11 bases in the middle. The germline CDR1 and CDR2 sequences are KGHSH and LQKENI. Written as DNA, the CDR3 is TGTGCCAGCTCACCACCCGCTAGGACTCCAGATACGCAGTATTTT. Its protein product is CASSPPARTPDTQYF.

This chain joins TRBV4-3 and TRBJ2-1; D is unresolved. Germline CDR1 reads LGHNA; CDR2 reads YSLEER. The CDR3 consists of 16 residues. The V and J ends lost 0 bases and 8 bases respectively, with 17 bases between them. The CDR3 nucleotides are TGCGCCAGCAGCCAAGATCGGCGTACACCGGGCTATGAGCAGTTCTTC. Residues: CASSQDRRTPGYEQFF.

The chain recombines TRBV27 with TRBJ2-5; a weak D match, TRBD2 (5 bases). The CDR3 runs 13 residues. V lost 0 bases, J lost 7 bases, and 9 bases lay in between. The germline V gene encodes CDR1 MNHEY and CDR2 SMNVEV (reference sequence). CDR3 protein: CASSLSAVGTQYF. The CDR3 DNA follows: TGTGCCAGCAGTTTATCAGCGGTGGGGACCCAGTACTTC.

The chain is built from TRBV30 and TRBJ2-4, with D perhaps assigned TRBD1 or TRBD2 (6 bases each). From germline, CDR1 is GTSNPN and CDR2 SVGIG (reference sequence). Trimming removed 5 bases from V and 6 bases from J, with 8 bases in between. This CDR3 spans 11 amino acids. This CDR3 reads CAWEGGNIQYF. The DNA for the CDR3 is TGTGCCTGGGAGGGGGGAAACATTCAGTACTTC.

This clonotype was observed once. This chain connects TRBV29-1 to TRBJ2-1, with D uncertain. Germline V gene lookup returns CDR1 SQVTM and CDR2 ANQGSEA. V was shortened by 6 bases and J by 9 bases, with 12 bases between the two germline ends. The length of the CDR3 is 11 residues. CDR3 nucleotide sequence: TGCAGCGTGGCGCTGTCGGTTGAGCAGTTCTTC. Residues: CSVALSVEQFF.

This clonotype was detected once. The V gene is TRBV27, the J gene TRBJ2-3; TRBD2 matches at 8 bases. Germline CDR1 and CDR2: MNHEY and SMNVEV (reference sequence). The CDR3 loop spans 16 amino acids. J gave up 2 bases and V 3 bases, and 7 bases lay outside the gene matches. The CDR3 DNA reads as TGTGCCAGCAGTTTGACTAGCGTCAGGATCACAGATACGCAGTATTTT. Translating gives CASSLTSVRITDTQYF.

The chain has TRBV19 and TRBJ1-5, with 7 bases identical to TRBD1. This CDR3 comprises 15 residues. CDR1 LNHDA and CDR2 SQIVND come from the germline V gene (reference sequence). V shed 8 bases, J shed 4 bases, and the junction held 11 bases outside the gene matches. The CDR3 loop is CASGHQTTGNQPQHF. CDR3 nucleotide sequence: TGTGCCAGTGGGCATCAGACGACAGGGAATCAGCCCCAGCATTTT.

The CDR3 is CASSRAPQETQYF. DNA of the CDR3: TGTGCCAGCAGCCGGGCCCCCCAAGAGACCCAGTACTTC. The genes are TRBV7-3 and TRBJ2-5, with no clear D. Germline lookup yields CDR1 SGHTA and CDR2 FQGTGA. The V and J ends lost 5 bases and 1 base respectively, with 8 bases between them. The CDR3 totals 13 residues.

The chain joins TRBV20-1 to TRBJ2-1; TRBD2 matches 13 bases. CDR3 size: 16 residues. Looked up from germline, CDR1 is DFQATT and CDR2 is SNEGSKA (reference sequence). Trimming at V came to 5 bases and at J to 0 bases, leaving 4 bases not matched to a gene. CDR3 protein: CSASGLAGFSYNEQFF. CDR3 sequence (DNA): TGCAGTGCTTCGGGACTAGCGGGATTCTCCTACAATGAGCAGTTCTTC.

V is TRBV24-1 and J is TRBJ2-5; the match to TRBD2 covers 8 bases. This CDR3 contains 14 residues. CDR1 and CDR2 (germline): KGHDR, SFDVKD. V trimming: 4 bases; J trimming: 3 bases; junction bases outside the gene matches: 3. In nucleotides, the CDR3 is TGTGCCACCAGTGACGGCGGGGGGAAAGAGACCCAGTACTTC. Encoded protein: CATSDGGGKETQYF.

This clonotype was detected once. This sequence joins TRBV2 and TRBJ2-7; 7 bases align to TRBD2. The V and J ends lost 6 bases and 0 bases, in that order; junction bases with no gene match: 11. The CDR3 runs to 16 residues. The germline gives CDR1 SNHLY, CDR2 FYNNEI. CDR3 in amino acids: CASRGLAGTHSYEQYF. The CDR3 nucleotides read TGTGCCAGCAGGGGTTTAGCGGGCACCCACTCCTACGAGCAGTACTTC.

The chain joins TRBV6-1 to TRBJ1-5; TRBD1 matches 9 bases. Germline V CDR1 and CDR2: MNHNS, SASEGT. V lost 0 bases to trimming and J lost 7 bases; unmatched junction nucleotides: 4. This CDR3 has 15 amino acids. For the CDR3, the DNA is TGTGCCAGCAGTGAAGCTATGACAGGGGGACAGCCCCAGCATTTT. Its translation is CASSEAMTGGQPQHF.

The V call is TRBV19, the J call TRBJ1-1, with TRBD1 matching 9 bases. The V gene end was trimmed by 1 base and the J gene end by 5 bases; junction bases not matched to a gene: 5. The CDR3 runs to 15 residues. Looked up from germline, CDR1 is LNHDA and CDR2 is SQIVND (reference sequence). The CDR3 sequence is CASSIVGTGSTEAFF. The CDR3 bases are TGTGCCAGTAGTATAGTTGGGACAGGGAGTACTGAAGCTTTCTTT.

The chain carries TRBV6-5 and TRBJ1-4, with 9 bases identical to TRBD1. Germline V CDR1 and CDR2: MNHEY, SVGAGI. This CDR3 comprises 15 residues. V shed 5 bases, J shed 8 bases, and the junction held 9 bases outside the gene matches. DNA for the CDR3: TGTGCCAGCAGTATTACAGGGGGCAGGGACGAAAAACTGTTTTTT. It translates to CASSITGGRDEKLFF.

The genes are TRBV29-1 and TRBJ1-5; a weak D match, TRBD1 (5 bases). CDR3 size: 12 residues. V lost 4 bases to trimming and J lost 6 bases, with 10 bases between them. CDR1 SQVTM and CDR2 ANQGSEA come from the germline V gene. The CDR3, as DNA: TGCAGCGTTGGACAGTTAGGTCAGCCCCAGCATTTT. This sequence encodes CSVGQLGQPQHF. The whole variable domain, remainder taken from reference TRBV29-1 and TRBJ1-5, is SAVISQKPSRDICQRGTSLTIQCQVDSQVTMMFWYRQQPGQSLTLIATANQGSEATYESGFVIDKFPISRPNLTFSTLTVSNMSPEDSSIYLCSVGQLGQPQHFGDGTRLSIL.

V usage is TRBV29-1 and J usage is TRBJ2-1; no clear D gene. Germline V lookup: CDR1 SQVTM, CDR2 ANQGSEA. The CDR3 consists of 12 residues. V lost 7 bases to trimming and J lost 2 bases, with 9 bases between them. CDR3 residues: CSDRAPYNEQFF. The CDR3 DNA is TGCAGCGACCGGGCCCCCTACAATGAGCAGTTCTTC.

The CDR3 sequence is CSVATGATNQPQHF. The CDR3 coding sequence is TGCAGCGTTGCTACAGGGGCTACTAATCAGCCCCAGCATTTT. The chain is built from TRBV29-1 and TRBJ1-5; TRBD1 agrees at 7 bases. The V gene end was trimmed by 4 bases and the J gene end by 4 bases; junction bases not matched to a gene: 7. CDR3 length: 14 amino acids. Looked up from germline, CDR1 is SQVTM and CDR2 is ANQGSEA.

The CDR3 DNA is TGTGCCAGCAAGCAGGACTATGGCTACACCTTC. This gives the protein CASKQDYGYTF. V and J are TRBV28 and TRBJ1-2; D is ambiguous. V was trimmed by 7 bases and J by 3 bases, leaving 6 bases between them. The CDR3 is 11 amino acids. Germline values: CDR1 MDHEN, CDR2 SYDVKM.

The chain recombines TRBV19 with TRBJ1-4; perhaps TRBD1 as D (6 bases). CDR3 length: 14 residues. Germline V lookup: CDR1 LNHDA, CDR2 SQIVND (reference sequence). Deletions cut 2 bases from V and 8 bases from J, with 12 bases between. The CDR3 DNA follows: TGTGCCAGTAGTATAACAGGGTTCCGAGAAAAACTGTTTTTT. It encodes CASSITGFREKLFF.

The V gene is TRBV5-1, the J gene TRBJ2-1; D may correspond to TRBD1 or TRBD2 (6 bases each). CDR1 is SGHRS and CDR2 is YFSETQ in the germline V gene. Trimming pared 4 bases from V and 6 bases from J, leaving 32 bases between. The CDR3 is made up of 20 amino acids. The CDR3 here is CASSPGLTRVKQEGGNEQFF. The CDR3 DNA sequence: TGCGCCAGCAGCCCCGGGCTGACTAGGGTGAAACAAGAAGGGGGCAATGAGCAGTTCTTC.

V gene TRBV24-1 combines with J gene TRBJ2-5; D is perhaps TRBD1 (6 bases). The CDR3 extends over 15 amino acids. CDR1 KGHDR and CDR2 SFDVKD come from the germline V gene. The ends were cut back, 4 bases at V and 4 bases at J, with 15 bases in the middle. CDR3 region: CATSDPTRTAETQYF. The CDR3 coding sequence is TGTGCCACCAGTGACCCAACCCGGACAGCAGAGACCCAGTACTTC.